In its sample, the clone carrying this T cell receptor beta chain was seen a few times. Its cognate antigen is unknown. The record originates from a study of OX40 agonist ivuxolimab in advanced cancers. Study-level background: Prior anti-PD-1, anti-PD-L1 or anti-CTLA-4 therapy did not bar entry, and approximately 43% had some.

General study results and limits: Certain nonresponders likewise exhibited a low normalized T-cell clonal expansion.

The sampling schedule covered blood at baseline, cycle 4 day 1, and cycle 7 day 1. Clones were read by immunoSEQ multiplex PCR, and TCRdb kept only the in-frame ones, dropping some. The table lists about 73,000 clones, 85% to 90% of them singletons. Material: CD4+ or CD8+ T cells sorted from blood, obtained in a trial of the OX40 agonist ivuxolimab. The sequence was collected from an adult with an advanced solid tumor such as melanoma, head and neck, liver or kidney cancer.

This CDR3 reads CASSLDQSNYGYTF. CDR3 nucleotides: TGCGCCAGCAGCTTGGACCAGTCTAACTATGGCTACACCTTC. This rearrangement joins TRBV5-1 to TRBJ1-2; D not certain. CDR1 is SGHRS and CDR2 is YFSETQ in the germline V gene. The V and J ends lost 0 bases and 0 bases respectively, with 6 bases between them. This CDR3 region has 14 residues. Together with reference TRBV5-1 and TRBJ1-2, the CDR3 gives the full variable domain: KAGVTQTPRYLIKTRGQQVTLSCSPISGHRSVSWYQQTPGQGLQFLFEYFSETQRNKGNFPGRFSGRQFSNSRSEMNVSTLELGDSALYLCASSLDQSNYGYTFGSGTRLTVV.